The rows below give T cell receptor beta chains drawn from one sample of a study of blood T cell repertoires in COVID-19. TCRdb's table, derived via immunoSEQ multiplex PCR, lists solely in-frame clones and lacks some. The sample has some 150,000 clones, approximately 80% seen once. Sequencing was performed on PBMCs or T cells enriched from blood (not recorded which). The receptors were sampled from a man aged 45-65 years who had recovered from COVID-19. The conserved cysteine and the conserved F or W are not part of the CDR3 here. Part of the rows lack a size; the others show once, few, many or a class for expanded clones.

j_call v_call clone_size cdr3_aa
TRBJ1-2 TRBV7-3 . ASSGQGDYGYT
TRBJ1-1 TRBV9 . ASSVAAGAMNTEAF
TRBJ1-2 TRBV5-4 . ASSLAADRGNYGYT
TRBJ2-7 TRBV10-3 . AITPGTGSGYEQY
TRBJ2-5 TRBV3-1/TRBV3-2 once ASSQVRGAETQY
TRBJ2-7 TRBV6-1 . ASSEALQSYEQY
TRBJ2-2 TRBV6-5 . ASRLGGSGTGELF
TRBJ2-1 TRBV6-2/TRBV6-3 . ASSRQGGGDEQF
TRBJ1-3 TRBV6-5 . ASSYSMGTGNTIY
TRBJ2-3 TRBV4-1 . ASRGRGGTQY
TRBJ1-2 TRBV12-3/TRBV12-4 . ASSSGNYGYT
TRBJ2-5 TRBV24-1 few ATSDPGVQETQY